This T cell receptor beta chain was recorded in a study of control samples from healthy donors and cancer patients. The method was immunoSEQ multiplex PCR; TCRdb's version includes in-frame clones alone and lacks a portion of them. In the table there are over 150,000 clones, roughly 94% of which are singletons. There are 13 residues in the CDR3. CDR1 MNHEY and CDR2 SMNVEV come from the germline V gene (reference sequence). Trimming pared 5 bases from V and 4 bases from J, leaving 6 bases between. This sequence was found in a man aged 55 to 70 with colorectal cancer. The sequenced sample was PBMCs. The rearrangement uses TRBV27 and TRBJ1-6; D call uncertain. This chain's CDR3 is CASSPLYNSPLHF. The CDR3 DNA follows: TGTGCCAGCAGTCCCTTATATAATTCACCCCTCCACTTT.